These 13 T cell receptor beta chains originate from one sample sequenced in a study of T-cell reconstitution after alpha-beta-depleted transplantation in children. This sample's TCRbeta library carried unique molecular identifier barcodes. TCRdb re-derived calls from the PCR reads in MiXCR, one entry per CDR3 protein. Of about 640,000 distinct CDR3 sequences listed, roughly 17% were seen once; the top ten hold about 1.1%. The sequenced sample was PBMCs from the stem cell graft donor, obtained from the stem cell graft. Receptor source: a human donor who donated a stem cell graft to a child with acute myeloid leukemia.

This clonotype was seen at least ten times. This chain connects TRBV20-1 to TRBJ2-7, with 9 bases aligning to TRBD2. V lost 0 bases, J lost 2 bases, and 5 bases stayed unmatched. The CDR3 has 15 residues. CDR1 and CDR2 from the germline V gene are DFQATT and SNEGSKA (reference sequence). The CDR3, as DNA: TGCAGTGCTAGAGAACCTAGCGGGACAACCTACGAGCAGTACTTC. This gives the protein CSAREPSGTTYEQYF.

This clonotype was observed many times. The chain joins TRBV7-2 to TRBJ2-1; 9 nucleotides align to TRBD2. CDR1 and CDR2 (germline): SGHTA, FQGNSA. This CDR3 has 17 residues. The V gene end was trimmed by 0 bases and the J gene end by 9 bases; junction bases not matched to a gene: 12. The DNA for the CDR3 is TGTGCCAGCAGCTTAGCCGCGGGACTAGCCCGTTATAGTGAGCAGTTCTTC. Amino acids: CASSLAAGLARYSEQFF. Using reference TRBV7-2 and TRBJ2-1 for the parts outside the CDR3, the full variable domain is GAGVSQSPSNKVTEKGKDVELRCDPISGHTALYWYRQSLGQGLEFLIYFQGNSAPDKSGLPSDRFSAERTGGSVSTLTIQRTQQEDSAVYLCASSLAAGLARYSEQFFGPGTRLTVL.

This chain uses TRBV12-3 or TRBV12-4 with TRBJ2-6; D call uncertain. Trimming took off 6 bases at V and 3 bases at J, with 6 bases between the two ends. The CDR3 loop spans 13 amino acids. The CDR3 here is CASSSFGANVLTF. The CDR3 DNA reads as TGTGCCAGCAGCTCCTTTGGGGCCAACGTCCTGACTTTC.

This clonotype was counted only a few times. This chain links TRBV7-9 with TRBJ1-1; D not resolved. This CDR3 is built from 13 residues. V gave up 7 bases and J gave up 2 bases, with 11 bases separating them. Germline CDR1 SEHNR, CDR2 FQNEAQ (reference sequence). CDR3 sequence reads: CASTMEGNTEAFF. DNA of the CDR3: TGTGCCAGCACCATGGAAGGTAACACTGAAGCTTTCTTT. Based on the CDR3 plus reference TRBV7-9 and TRBJ1-1, the full variable domain is DTGVSQNPRHKITKRGQNVTFRCDPISEHNRLYWYRQTLGQGPEFLTYFQNEAQLEKSRLLSDRFSAERPKGSFSTLEIQRTEQGDSAMYLCASTMEGNTEAFFGQGTRLTVV.

This clonotype was seen ten or more times. The chain has TRBV6-5 and TRBJ2-1; TRBD2 matches at 14 bases. V lost 6 bases, J lost 8 bases, and 6 bases stayed unmatched. The CDR3 is 15 residues long. Germline values: CDR1 MNHEY, CDR2 SVGAGI. This CDR3 reads CASRMTSGGAYEQFF. Written as DNA, the CDR3 is TGTGCCAGCAGGATGACTAGCGGGGGGGCATATGAGCAGTTCTTC.

The chain uses TRBV25-1 and TRBJ2-5; tentatively, D is TRBD2 (6 bases). Trimming pared 3 bases from V and 6 bases from J, leaving 14 bases between. Germline V gene data show CDR1 as MGHDK and CDR2 as SYGVNS. CDR3 length: 14 residues. The CDR3 nucleotides read TGTGCCAGCAGTGATGGTGGCGGGGCCAAGACCCAGTACTTC. Its protein product is CASSDGGGAKTQYF.

This clonotype was picked up one time. The chain couples TRBV12-3 or TRBV12-4 to TRBJ1-3; D gene uncertain. The CDR3 loop spans 16 amino acids. Trimming removed 3 bases from V and 0 bases from J, with 12 bases in between. The CDR3 DNA is TGTGCCAGCAGTTTTGCCAGCCGGAGCTCTGGAAACACCATATATTTT. Its translation: CASSFASRSSGNTIYF.

This clonotype has just a few counts. The V and J genes are TRBV7-6 and TRBJ2-5, with 11 bases aligning to TRBD2. The CDR3 has 16 residues. Germline V gene sequence: CDR1 SGHVS, CDR2 FNYEAQ. V was pared by 1 base and J by 8 bases, with 9 bases of the junction left unmatched. The CDR3 sequence is CASSLGNSGGGPTQYF. The CDR3, as DNA: TGTGCCAGCAGCTTAGGGAATAGCGGGGGGGGACCAACCCAGTACTTC.

At least ten counts were recorded for this clonotype. The rearrangement uses TRBV12-3 or TRBV12-4 and TRBJ2-1; D is uncertain. The germline V and J ends were trimmed by 6 bases and 4 bases, with 4 bases remaining between them. The CDR3 is 11 amino acids. CDR3 loop: CASSQYNEQFF. The DNA for the CDR3 is TGTGCCAGCAGCCAGTACAATGAGCAGTTCTTC.

This clonotype came up a few times. The genes are TRBV10-3 and TRBJ2-3; TRBD1 matches at 8 bases. V shed 2 bases, J shed 2 bases, and the junction held 6 bases outside the gene matches. Germline lookup yields CDR1 ENHRY and CDR2 SYGVKD. CDR3 size: 16 residues. This chain's CDR3 is CAISEPDRGPTDTQYF. The CDR3 bases are TGTGCCATCAGTGAGCCCGACAGGGGCCCCACAGATACGCAGTATTTT.

This chain connects TRBV20-1 to TRBJ2-3, with 7 bases fitting TRBD2. The CDR3 loop spans 15 amino acids. The V segment lost 1 base and the J segment 4 bases; nucleotides outside the gene matches: 8. Germline lookup yields CDR1 DFQATT and CDR2 SNEGSKA (reference sequence). The CDR3 loop reads CSARGFEAGPDTQYF. In nucleotides, the CDR3 is TGCAGTGCTAGAGGTTTTGAAGCGGGACCAGATACGCAGTATTTT.

This chain connects TRBV5-1 to TRBJ2-1, with no clear D. Germline-derived CDR1 and CDR2 are SGHRS and YFSETQ. The CDR3 runs 14 residues. V shed 4 bases and J shed 5 bases, with 13 bases lying between them. The CDR3: CASSNGPLNNEQFF. CDR3 in DNA: TGCGCCAGCAGCAATGGACCTTTAAACAATGAGCAGTTCTTC.

This clonotype was counted ten times or more. This chain links TRBV20-1 with TRBJ1-2; TRBD1 might be the D (5 bases). CDR3 size: 13 residues. CDR1 and CDR2 (germline): DFQATT, SNEGSKA (reference sequence). V was trimmed by 3 bases and J by 1 base, leaving 9 bases between them. The DNA for the CDR3 is TGCAGTGCTAGGGAGGGGTTTAACTATGGCTACACCTTC. This codes for CSAREGFNYGYTF.